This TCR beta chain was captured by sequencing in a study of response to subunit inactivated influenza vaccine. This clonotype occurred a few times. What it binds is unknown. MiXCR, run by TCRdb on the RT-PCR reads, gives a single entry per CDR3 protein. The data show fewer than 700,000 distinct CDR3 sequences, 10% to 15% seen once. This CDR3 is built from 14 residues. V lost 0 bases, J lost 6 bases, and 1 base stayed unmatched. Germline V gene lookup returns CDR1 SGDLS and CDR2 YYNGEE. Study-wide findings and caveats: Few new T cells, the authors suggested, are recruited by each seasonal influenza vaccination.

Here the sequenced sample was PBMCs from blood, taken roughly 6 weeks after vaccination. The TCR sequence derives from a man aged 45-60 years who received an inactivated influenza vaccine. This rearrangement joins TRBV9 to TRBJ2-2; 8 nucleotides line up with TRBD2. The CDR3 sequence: CASSVAGGPGELFF. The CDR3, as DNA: TGTGCCAGCAGCGTAGCGGGAGGGCCCGGGGAGCTGTTTTTT. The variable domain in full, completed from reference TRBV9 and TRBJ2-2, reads DSGVTQTPKHLITATGQRVTLRCSPRSGDLSVYWYQQSLDQGLQFLIQYYNGEERAKGNILERFSAQQFPDLHSELNLSSLELGDSALYFCASSVAGGPGELFFGEGSRLTVL.